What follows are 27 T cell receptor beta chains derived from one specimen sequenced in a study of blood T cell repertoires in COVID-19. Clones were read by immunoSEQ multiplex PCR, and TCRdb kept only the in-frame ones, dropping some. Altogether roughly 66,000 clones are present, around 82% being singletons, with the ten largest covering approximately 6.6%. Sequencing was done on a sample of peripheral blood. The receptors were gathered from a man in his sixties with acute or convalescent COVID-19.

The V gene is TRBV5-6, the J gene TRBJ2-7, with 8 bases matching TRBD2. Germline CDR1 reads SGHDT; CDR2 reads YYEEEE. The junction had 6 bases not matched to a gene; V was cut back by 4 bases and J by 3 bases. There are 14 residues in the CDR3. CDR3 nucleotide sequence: TGTGCCAGCAGCCATAGCGGGGCCTACTACGAGCAGTACTTC. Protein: CASSHSGAYYEQYF.

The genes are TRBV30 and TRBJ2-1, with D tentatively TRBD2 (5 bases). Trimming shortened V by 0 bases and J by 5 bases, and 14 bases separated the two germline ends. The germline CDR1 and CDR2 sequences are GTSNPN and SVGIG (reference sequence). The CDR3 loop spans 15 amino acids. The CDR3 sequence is CAWSVPLGRHNEQFF. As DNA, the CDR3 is TGTGCCTGGAGTGTACCACTGGGGAGACACAATGAGCAGTTCTTC.

CDR3 in DNA: TGTGCCAGTAGTCCCCTGTGGAGTAGTAATGAAAAACTGTTTTTT. It translates to CASSPLWSSNEKLFF. The rearrangement links TRBV19 to TRBJ1-4, with D uncertain. The CDR3 spans 15 residues. V lost 5 bases, J lost 4 bases, and 14 bases lay in between. CDR1 LNHDA and CDR2 SQIVND come from the germline V gene (reference sequence). Using reference TRBV19 and TRBJ1-4 for the parts outside the CDR3, the full variable domain is DGGITQSPKYLFRKEGQNVTLSCEQNLNHDAMYWYRQDPGQGLRLIYYSQIVNDFQKGDIAEGYSVSREKKESFPLTVTSAQKNPTAFYLCASSPLWSSNEKLFFGSGTQLSVL.

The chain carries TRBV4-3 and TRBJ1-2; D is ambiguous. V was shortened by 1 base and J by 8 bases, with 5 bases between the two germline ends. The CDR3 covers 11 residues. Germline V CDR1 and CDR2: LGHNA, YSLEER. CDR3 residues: CASSQGQGYTF. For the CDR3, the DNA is TGCGCCAGCAGCCAAGGTCAGGGCTACACCTTC.

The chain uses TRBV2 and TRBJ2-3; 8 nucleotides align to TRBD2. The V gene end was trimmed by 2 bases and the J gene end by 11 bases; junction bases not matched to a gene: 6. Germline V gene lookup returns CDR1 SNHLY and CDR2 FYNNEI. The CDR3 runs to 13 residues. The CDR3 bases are TGTGCCAGCAGTGAAACGTCCGGGACTAGGCAGTATTTT. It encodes CASSETSGTRQYF.

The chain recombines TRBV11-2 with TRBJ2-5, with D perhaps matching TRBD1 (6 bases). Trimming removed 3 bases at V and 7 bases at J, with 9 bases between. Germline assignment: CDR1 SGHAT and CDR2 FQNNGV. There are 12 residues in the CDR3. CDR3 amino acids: CASSLGAPTQYF. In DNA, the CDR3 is TGTGCCAGCAGCTTGGGGGCCCCGACCCAGTACTTC.

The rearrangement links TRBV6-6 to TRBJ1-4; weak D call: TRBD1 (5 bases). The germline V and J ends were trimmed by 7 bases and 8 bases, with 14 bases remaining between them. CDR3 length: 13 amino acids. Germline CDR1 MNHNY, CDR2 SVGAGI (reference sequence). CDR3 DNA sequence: TGTGCCAGCAACACGGGGGACCAAGAAAAACTGTTTTTT. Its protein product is CASNTGDQEKLFF.

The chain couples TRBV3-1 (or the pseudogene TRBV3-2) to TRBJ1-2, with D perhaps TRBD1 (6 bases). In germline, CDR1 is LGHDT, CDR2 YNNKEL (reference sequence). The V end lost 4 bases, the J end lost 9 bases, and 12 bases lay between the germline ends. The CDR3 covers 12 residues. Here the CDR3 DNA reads TGTGCCAGCAGCCGCCAGGGGTTGAGCTACACCTTC. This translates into CASSRQGLSYTF.

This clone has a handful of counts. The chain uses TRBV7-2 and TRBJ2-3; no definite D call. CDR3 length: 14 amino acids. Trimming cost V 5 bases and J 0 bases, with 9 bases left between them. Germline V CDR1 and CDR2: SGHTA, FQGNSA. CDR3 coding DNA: TGTGCCAGCAGCGTTAGCCCTAGCACAGATACGCAGTATTTT. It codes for CASSVSPSTDTQYF.

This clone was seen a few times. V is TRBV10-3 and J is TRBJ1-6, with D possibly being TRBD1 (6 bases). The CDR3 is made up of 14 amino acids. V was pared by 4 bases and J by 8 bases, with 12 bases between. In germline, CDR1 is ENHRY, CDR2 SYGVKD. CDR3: CAISVTGRDSPLHF. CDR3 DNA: TGTGCCATCAGTGTAACAGGGCGGGATTCACCCCTCCACTTT.

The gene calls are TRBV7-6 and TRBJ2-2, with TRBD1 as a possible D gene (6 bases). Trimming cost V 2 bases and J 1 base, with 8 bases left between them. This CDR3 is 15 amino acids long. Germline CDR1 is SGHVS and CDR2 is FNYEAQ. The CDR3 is CASSLLQGNTGELFF. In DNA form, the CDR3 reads TGTGCCAGCAGCTTATTACAGGGGAACACCGGGGAGCTGTTTTTT.

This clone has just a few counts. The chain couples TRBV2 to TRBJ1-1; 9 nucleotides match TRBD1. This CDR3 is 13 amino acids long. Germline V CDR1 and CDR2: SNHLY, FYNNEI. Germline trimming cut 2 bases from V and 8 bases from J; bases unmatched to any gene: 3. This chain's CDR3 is CASSEYGTGEAFF. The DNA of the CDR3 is TGTGCCAGCAGTGAATATGGGACAGGGGAAGCTTTCTTT.

The CDR3 DNA is TGTGCCACCAGCAGCCCGGGAAGGAGTAACTATGGCTACACCTTC. It is translated as CATSSPGRSNYGYTF. V is TRBV15 and J is TRBJ1-2; D unresolved. V shed 3 bases and J shed 1 base, with 12 bases lying between them. Germline loops: CDR1 LNHNV, CDR2 YYDKDF (reference sequence). The CDR3 contains 15 residues.

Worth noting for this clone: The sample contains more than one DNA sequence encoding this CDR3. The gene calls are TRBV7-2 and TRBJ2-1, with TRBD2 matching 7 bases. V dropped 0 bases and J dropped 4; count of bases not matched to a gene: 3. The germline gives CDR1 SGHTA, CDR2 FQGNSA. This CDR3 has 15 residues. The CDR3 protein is CASSLAAGSYNEQFF. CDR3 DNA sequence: TGTGCCAGCAGCTTAGCAGCGGGGTCGTACAATGAGCAGTTCTTC.

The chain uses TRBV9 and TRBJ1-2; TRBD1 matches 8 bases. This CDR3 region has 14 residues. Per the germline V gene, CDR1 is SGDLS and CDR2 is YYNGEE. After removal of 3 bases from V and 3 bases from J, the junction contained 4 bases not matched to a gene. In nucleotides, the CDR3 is TGTGCCAGCAGCGAGTCACAGGGGGACTATGGCTACACCTTC. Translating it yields CASSESQGDYGYTF.

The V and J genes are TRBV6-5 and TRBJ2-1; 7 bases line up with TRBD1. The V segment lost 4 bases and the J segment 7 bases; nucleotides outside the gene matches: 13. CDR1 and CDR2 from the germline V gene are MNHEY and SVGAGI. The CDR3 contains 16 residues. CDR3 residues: CASSLDRVRVRNEQFF. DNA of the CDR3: TGTGCCAGCAGTTTAGACAGGGTACGGGTGAGGAATGAGCAGTTCTTC.

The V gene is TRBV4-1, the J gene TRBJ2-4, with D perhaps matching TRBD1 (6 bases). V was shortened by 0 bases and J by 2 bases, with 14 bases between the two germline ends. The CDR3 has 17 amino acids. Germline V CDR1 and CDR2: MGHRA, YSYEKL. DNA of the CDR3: TGCGCCAGCAGCCAAGACGGGTCAGGGGATTCCAAAAACATTCAGTACTTC. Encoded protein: CASSQDGSGDSKNIQYF.

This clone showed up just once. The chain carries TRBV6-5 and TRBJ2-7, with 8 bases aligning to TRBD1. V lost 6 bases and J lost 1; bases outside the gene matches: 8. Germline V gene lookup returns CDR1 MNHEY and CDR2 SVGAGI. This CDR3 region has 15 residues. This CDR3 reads CASSLVGQGSYEQYF. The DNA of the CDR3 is TGTGCCAGCAGCCTAGTAGGACAGGGATCCTACGAGCAGTACTTC.

The CDR3 loop reads CASSLAGGLWNEQFF. The CDR3 DNA reads as TGTGCCAGCAGCTTAGCGGGGGGGCTGTGGAATGAGCAGTTCTTC. This rearrangement joins TRBV7-2 to TRBJ2-1; D is possibly TRBD2 (7 bases). The CDR3 runs to 15 residues. Germline CDR1 reads SGHTA; CDR2 reads FQGNSA. V lost 0 bases and J 7 bases, leaving 13 bases between the germline ends.

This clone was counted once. Here the CDR3 reads CASSLQGVSTEAFF. CDR3 in DNA: TGTGCCAGCAGCTTGCAGGGGGTGAGCACTGAAGCTTTCTTT. The gene calls are TRBV5-5 and TRBJ1-1; 7 nucleotides match TRBD1. The CDR3 is made up of 14 amino acids. Germline V gene lookup returns CDR1 SGHKS and CDR2 YYEKEE (reference sequence). V dropped 1 base and J dropped 4; count of bases not matched to a gene: 4.

The CDR3 DNA is TGTGCCAGCAGCGCAGACACTGATCGCAATGAGCAGTTCTTC. Protein: CASSADTDRNEQFF. The V gene is TRBV9, the J gene TRBJ2-1; D gene unclear. Trimming removed 3 bases from V and 6 bases from J, with 13 bases in between. Germline assignment: CDR1 SGDLS and CDR2 YYNGEE. The CDR3 is 14 amino acids.

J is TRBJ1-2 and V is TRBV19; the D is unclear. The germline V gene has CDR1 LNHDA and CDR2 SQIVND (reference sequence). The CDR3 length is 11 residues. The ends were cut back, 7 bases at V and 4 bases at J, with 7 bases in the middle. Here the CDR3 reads CASTNAYGYTF. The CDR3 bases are TGTGCCAGTACTAACGCCTATGGCTACACCTTC.

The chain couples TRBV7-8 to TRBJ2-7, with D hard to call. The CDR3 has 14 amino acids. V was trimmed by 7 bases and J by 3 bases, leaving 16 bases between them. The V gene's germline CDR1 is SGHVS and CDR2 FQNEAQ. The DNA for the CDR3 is TGTGCCAGCAAACCCGGTAGAAGATACTACGAGCAGTACTTC. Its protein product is CASKPGRRYYEQYF.

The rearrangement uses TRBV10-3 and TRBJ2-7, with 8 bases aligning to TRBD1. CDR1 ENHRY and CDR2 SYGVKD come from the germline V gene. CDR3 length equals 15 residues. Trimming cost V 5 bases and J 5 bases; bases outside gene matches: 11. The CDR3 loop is CAISTRQGIRDEQYF. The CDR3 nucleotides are TGTGCCATCAGTACCCGACAGGGGATCAGGGACGAGCAGTACTTC.

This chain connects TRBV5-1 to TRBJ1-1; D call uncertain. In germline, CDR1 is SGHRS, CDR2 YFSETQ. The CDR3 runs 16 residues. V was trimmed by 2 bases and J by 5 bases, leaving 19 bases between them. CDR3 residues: CASSFFSGKGRTEAFF. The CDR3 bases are TGCGCCAGCAGCTTTTTCTCCGGGAAAGGGAGGACTGAAGCTTTCTTT.

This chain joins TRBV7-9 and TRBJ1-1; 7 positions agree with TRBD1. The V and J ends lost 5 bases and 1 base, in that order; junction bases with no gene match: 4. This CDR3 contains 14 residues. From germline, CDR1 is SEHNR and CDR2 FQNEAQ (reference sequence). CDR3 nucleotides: TGTGCCAGCAGCCTACAGGGGAGGAACACTGAAGCTTTCTTT. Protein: CASSLQGRNTEAFF. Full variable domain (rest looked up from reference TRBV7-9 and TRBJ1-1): DTGVSQNPRHKITKRGQNVTFRCDPISEHNRLYWYRQTLGQGPEFLTYFQNEAQLEKSRLLSDRFSAERPKGSFSTLEIQRTEQGDSAMYLCASSLQGRNTEAFFGQGTRLTVV.

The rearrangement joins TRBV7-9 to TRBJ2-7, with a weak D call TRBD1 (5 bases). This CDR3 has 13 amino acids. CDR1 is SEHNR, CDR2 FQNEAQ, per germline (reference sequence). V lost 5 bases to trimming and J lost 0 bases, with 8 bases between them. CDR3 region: CASSHDSSYEQYF. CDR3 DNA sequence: TGTGCCAGCAGCCACGACAGCTCCTACGAGCAGTACTTC.